The clone carrying this T cell receptor (beta chain) was observed a handful of times. The sample belongs to a study of blood T cell repertoires in COVID-19. Overall study: COVID-19 samples from acute and convalescent phases originated in the United States, Italy and Spain. T cells, B-cell-depleted T cells, or PBMCs provided the cDNA or gDNA that served as material.

Germline-derived CDR1 and CDR2 are LNHDA and SQIVND (reference sequence). The germline V and J ends were trimmed by 4 bases and 4 bases, with 16 bases remaining between them. The length of the CDR3 is 15 residues. As originally analysed: Quantification of nucleated cells was approximated via reference gene primer amplification. Measured with immunoSEQ multiplex PCR; TCRdb has only the in-frame clones, and not every one. That table gives V, J and clone size, and the DNA gave D and trimming. The sample consists of a few hundred thousand clones, roughly four fifths of them appearing once. This clonotype was obtained from a woman aged 55-75 years with acute or convalescent COVID-19. The chain has TRBV19 and TRBJ1-1; no reliable D call. Sequencing was carried out using peripheral blood. In nucleotides, the CDR3 is TGTGCCAGTAGTAGAACCCCGATCTCGGGCACTGAAGCTTTCTTT. Its protein is CASSRTPISGTEAFF.